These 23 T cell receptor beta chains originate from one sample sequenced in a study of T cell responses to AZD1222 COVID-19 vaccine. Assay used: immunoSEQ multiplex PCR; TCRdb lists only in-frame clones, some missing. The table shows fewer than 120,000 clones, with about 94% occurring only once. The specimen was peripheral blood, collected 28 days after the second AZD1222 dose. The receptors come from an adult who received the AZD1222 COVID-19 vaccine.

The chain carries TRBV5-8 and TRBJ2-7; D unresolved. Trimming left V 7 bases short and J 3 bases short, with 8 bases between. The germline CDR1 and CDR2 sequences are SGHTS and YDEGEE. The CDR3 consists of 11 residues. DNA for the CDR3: TGTGCCAGCCTTTTGTTCTACGAGCAGTACTTC. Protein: CASLLFYEQYF.

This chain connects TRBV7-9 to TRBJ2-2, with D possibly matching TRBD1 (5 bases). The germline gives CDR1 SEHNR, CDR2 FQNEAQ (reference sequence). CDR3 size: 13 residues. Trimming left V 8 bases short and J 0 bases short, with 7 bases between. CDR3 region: CASQTANTGELFF. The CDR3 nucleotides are TGTGCCAGCCAGACAGCGAACACCGGGGAGCTGTTTTTT.

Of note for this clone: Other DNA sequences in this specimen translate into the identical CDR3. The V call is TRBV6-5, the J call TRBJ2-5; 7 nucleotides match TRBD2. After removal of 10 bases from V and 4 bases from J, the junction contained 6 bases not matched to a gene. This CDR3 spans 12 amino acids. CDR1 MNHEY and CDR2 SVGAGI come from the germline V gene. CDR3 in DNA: TGTGCCACGCGGGGAGGGAGAGAGACCCAGTACTTC. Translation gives CATRGGRETQYF.

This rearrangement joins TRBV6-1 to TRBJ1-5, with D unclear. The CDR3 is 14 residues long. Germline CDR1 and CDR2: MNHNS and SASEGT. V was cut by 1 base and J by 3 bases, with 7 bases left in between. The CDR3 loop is CASSEVMFNQPQHF. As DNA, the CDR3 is TGTGCCAGCAGTGAAGTGATGTTCAATCAGCCCCAGCATTTT.

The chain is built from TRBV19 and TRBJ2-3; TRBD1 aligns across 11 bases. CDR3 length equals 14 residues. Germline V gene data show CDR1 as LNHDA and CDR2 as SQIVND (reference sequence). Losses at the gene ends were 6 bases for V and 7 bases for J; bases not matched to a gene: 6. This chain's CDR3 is CASSRDRGFYTQYF. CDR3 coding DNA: TGTGCCAGTAGCCGGGACAGGGGGTTTTATACGCAGTATTTT.

Here the CDR3 reads CASSVTGAKQYF. Written as DNA, the CDR3 is TGTGCCAGCTCAGTCACAGGGGCCAAGCAGTACTTC. The rearrangement links TRBV18 to TRBJ2-7, with 7 bases that match TRBD1. The CDR3 runs 12 residues. Trimming cost V 5 bases and J 8 bases; bases outside gene matches: 6. Germline lookup yields CDR1 KGHSH and CDR2 LQKENI.

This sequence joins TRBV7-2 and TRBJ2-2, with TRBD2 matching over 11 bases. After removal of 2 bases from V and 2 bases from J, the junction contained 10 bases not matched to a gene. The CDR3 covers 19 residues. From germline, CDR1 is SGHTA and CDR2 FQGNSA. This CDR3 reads CASSLFFSGRGFNTGELFF. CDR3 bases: TGTGCCAGCAGCTTATTTTTTAGCGGGAGGGGGTTCAACACCGGGGAGCTGTTTTTT.

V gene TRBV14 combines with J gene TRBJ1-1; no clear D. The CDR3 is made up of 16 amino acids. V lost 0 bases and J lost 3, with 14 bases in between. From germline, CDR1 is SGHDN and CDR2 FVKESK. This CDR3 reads CASSQDITPEYTEAFF. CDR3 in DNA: TGTGCCAGCAGCCAAGATATTACCCCGGAGTACACTGAAGCTTTCTTT.

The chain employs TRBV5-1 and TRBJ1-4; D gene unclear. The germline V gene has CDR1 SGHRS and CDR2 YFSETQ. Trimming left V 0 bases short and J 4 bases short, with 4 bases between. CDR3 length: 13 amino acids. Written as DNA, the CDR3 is TGCGCCAGCAGCTTGGGACTTAATGAAAAACTGTTTTTT. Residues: CASSLGLNEKLFF. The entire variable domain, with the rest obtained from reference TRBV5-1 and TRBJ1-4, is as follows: KAGVTQTPRYLIKTRGQQVTLSCSPISGHRSVSWYQQTPGQGLQFLFEYFSETQRNKGNFPGRFSGRQFSNSRSEMNVSTLELGDSALYLCASSLGLNEKLFFGSGTQLSVL.

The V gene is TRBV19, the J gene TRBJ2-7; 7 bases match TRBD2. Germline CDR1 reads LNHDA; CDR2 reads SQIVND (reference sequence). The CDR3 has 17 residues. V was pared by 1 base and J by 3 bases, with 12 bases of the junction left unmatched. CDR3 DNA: TGTGCCAGTAGTATAGCTCCAGGACTAGAGGGGTACTACGAGCAGTACTTC. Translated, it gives CASSIAPGLEGYYEQYF. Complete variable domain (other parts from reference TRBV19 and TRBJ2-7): DGGITQSPKYLFRKEGQNVTLSCEQNLNHDAMYWYRQDPGQGLRLIYYSQIVNDFQKGDIAEGYSVSREKKESFPLTVTSAQKNPTAFYLCASSIAPGLEGYYEQYFGPGTRLTVT.

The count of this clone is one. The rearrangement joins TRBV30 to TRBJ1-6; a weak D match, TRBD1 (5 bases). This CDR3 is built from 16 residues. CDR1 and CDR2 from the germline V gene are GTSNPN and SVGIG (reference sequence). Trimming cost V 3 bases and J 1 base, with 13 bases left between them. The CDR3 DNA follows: TGTGCCTGGAGGCTCTACGGGGGGTCCTATAATTCACCCCTCCACTTT. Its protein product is CAWRLYGGSYNSPLHF.

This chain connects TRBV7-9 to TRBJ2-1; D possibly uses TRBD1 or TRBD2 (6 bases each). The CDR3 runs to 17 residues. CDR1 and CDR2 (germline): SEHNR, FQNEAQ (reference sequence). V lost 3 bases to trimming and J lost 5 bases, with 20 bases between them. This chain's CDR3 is CASSFRGLRGVNNEQFF. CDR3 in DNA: TGTGCCAGCAGCTTTCGGGGGCTAAGGGGGGTAAACAATGAGCAGTTCTTC. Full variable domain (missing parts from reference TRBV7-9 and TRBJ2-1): DTGVSQNPRHKITKRGQNVTFRCDPISEHNRLYWYRQTLGQGPEFLTYFQNEAQLEKSRLLSDRFSAERPKGSFSTLEIQRTEQGDSAMYLCASSFRGLRGVNNEQFFGPGTRLTVL.

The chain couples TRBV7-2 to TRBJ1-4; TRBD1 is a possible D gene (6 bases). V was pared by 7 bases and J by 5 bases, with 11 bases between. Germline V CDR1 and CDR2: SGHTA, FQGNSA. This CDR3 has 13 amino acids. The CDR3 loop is CASTRQVNEKLFF. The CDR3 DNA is TGTGCCAGCACCCGACAGGTGAATGAAAAACTGTTTTTT.

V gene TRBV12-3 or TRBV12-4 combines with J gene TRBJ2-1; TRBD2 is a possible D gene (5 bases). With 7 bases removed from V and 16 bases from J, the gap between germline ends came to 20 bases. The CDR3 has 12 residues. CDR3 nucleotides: TGTGCCAGCACGAAAGAGGACTCCGTGTCCTTCTTC. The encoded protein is CASTKEDSVSFF.

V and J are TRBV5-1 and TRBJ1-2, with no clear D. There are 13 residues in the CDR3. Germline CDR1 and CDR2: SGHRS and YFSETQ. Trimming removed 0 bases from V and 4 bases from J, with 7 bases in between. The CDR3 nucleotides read TGCGCCAGCAGCTTGGACCTGTCCTATGGCTACACCTTC. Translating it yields CASSLDLSYGYTF.

CDR3 sequence: CASSLGGSQYGYTF. As DNA, the CDR3 is TGTGCCAGCAGCTTAGGAGGTTCCCAATATGGCTACACCTTC. The chain recombines TRBV7-9 with TRBJ1-2; D gene unclear. Germline V gene sequence: CDR1 SEHNR, CDR2 FQNEAQ (reference sequence). Trimming pared 1 base from V and 5 bases from J, leaving 11 bases between. The CDR3 runs 14 residues.

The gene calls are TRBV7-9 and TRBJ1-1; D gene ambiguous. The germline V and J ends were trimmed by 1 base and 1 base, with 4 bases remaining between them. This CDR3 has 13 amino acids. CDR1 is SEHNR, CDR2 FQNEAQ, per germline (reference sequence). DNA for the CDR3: TGTGCCAGCAGCTTAGAAGCGAACACTGAAGCTTTCTTT. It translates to CASSLEANTEAFF.

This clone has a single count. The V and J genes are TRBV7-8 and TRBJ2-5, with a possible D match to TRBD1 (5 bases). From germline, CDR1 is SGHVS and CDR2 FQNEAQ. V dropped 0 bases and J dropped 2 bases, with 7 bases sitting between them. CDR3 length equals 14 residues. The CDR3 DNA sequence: TGTGCCAGCAGCTTAGCGGGGCCGCAAGAGACCCAGTACTTC. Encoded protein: CASSLAGPQETQYF.

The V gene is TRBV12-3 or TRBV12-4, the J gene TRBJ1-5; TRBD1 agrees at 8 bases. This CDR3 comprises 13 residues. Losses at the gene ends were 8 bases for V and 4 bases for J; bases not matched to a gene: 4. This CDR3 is CASGGQVNQPQHF. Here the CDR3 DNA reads TGTGCCAGCGGGGGACAGGTTAATCAGCCCCAGCATTTT.

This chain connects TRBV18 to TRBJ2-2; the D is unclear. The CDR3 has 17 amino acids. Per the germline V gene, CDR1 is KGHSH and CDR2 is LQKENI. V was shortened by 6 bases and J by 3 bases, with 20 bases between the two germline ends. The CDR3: CASSRYDSGEDTGELFF. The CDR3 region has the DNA TGTGCCAGCTCCCGGTATGACTCAGGAGAGGACACCGGGGAGCTGTTTTTT. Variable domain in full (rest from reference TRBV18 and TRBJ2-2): NAGVMQNPRHLVRRRGQEARLRCSPMKGHSHVYWYRQLPEEGLKFMVYLQKENIIDESGMPKERFSAEFPKEGPSILRIQQVVRGDSAAYFCASSRYDSGEDTGELFFGEGSRLTVL.

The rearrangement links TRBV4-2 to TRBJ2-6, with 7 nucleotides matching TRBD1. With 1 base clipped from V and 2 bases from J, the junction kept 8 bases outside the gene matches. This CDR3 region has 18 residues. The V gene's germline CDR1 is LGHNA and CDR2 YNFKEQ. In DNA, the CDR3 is TGTGCCAGCAGCCAAGGAGGGACAGAAGCTACTGGGGCCAACGTCCTGACTTTC. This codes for CASSQGGTEATGANVLTF.

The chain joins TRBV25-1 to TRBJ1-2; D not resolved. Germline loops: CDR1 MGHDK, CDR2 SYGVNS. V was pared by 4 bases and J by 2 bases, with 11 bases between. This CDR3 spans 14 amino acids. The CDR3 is CASSGGVRNYGYTF. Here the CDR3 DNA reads TGTGCCAGCAGTGGGGGTGTCAGGAACTATGGCTACACCTTC.

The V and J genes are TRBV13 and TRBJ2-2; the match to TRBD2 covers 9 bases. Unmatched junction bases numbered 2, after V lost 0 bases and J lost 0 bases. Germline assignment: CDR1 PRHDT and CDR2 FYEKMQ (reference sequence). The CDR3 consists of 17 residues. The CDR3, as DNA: TGTGCCAGCAGCTTAGGGCTAGCGGGGTCGAACACCGGGGAGCTGTTTTTT. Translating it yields CASSLGLAGSNTGELFF.